Following are 23 T cell receptor beta chains from one sample sequenced in a study of T-cell memory formation after mild COVID-19 (dated by TCRdb to the early 2020s). The protocol used for the library was 5' RACE. Reads for this sample came from an Illumina NovaSeq 6000. Starting from the raw public reads, TCRdb applied fastp trimming at Q25, assembled clones with MiXCR and retained in-frame beta chains. CDR3 protein duplicates are merged, each entry listing the most common genes and DNA. The sample has more than 400,000 distinct CDR3 sequences on record, roughly 18% of them singletons. The top ten clonotypes cover roughly an eighth of the sample. Material for sequencing was PBMCs or a T cell subset sorted from them (not recorded which). These TCRs come from an adult woman who had mild COVID-19 (a few samples of this study predate the infection). The sample titles of this study are shuffled in the database, so cell type and time point are left out; the donor was told from shared clones.

In this sample, this clonotype turned up a few times. The V call is TRBV24-1, the J call TRBJ1-5; D perhaps matches TRBD1 (6 bases). Germline CDR1 is KGHDR and CDR2 is SFDVKD. Trimming stripped 6 bases from V and 3 bases from J, with 11 bases between. This CDR3 region has 14 residues. CDR3 sequence (DNA): TGTGCCACCAGTTTACGACAGGTCAATCAGCCCCAGCATTTT. As protein: CATSLRQVNQPQHF.

This clonotype was counted a few times. The J gene is TRBJ1-6, the V gene TRBV6-5, with a weak D call TRBD1 (5 bases). The germline CDR1 and CDR2 sequences are MNHEY and SVGAGI. Deletions cut 2 bases from V and 6 bases from J, with 14 bases between. The CDR3 runs to 16 residues. In DNA form, the CDR3 reads TGTGCCAGCAGTTACGAGTTCGGTCAGGGTAATTCACCCCTCCACTTT. Its protein is CASSYEFGQGNSPLHF.

This clonotype was seen more than once but under ten times. DNA of the CDR3: TGTGCCAGCATCGGCCGGGACTGGCGGGCCTATGGCTACACCTTC. This codes for CASIGRDWRAYGYTF. The V gene is TRBV6-5, the J gene TRBJ1-2, with D possibly TRBD1 on 5 matching bases. The V gene's germline CDR1 is MNHEY and CDR2 SVGAGI. The V end lost 7 bases, the J end lost 4 bases, and 19 bases lay between the germline ends. The length of the CDR3 is 15 residues.

To note about this clonotype: Without the conserved terminal phenylalanine or tryptophan, this CDR3 likely stems from a read error. The chain employs TRBV12-3 or TRBV12-4 and TRBJ2-7; D ambiguous. The CDR3 extends over 14 amino acids. The germline V and J ends were trimmed by 1 base and 2 bases, with 9 bases remaining between them. CDR3 sequence (DNA): TGTGCCAGCAGTTTAGGGGGTTCAGCCTACGAGCAGTACTTA. Encoded protein: CASSLGGSAYEQYL.

This clonotype was counted many times. The chain recombines TRBV11-3 with TRBJ2-1; D call uncertain. Trimming left V 5 bases short and J 3 bases short, with 14 bases between. Germline assignment: CDR1 SGHNT and CDR2 YENEEA. This CDR3 is 15 amino acids long. The CDR3 loop reads CASSPAPMGYNEQFF. DNA of the CDR3: TGTGCCAGCAGCCCCGCCCCTATGGGCTACAATGAGCAGTTCTTC.

The J gene is TRBJ1-2, the V gene TRBV4-3; no definite D call. The CDR3 runs 13 residues. In germline, CDR1 is LGHNA, CDR2 YSLEER. Trimming removed 3 bases from V and 8 bases from J, with 13 bases in between. CDR3 in DNA: TGCGCCAGCAGCCATACATCCACAGCAGGCTACACCTTC. It is translated as CASSHTSTAGYTF.

The chain has TRBV13 and TRBJ2-3; 9 bases match TRBD2. V dropped 3 bases and J dropped 8; count of bases not matched to a gene: 9. The germline CDR1 and CDR2 sequences are PRHDT and FYEKMQ (reference sequence). This CDR3 is 15 amino acids long. Here the CDR3 DNA reads TGTGCCAGCAGCTTGAGGCGGGGGGGCCTTGTTACGCAGTATTTT. It is translated as CASSLRRGGLVTQYF.

This clonotype was recorded many times. The chain carries TRBV7-2 and TRBJ1-5; maybe TRBD1 (5 bases). The CDR3 spans 18 residues. Between the trimmed V and J ends, which lost 3 bases and 4 bases, there was a span of 22 bases. Germline V gives CDR1 SGHTA, CDR2 FQGNSA. This CDR3 is CASSFKVLGAGGNQPQHF. The CDR3, as DNA: TGTGCCAGCAGCTTTAAGGTACTAGGGGCTGGAGGGAATCAGCCCCAGCATTTT.

The chain carries TRBV19 and TRBJ1-4; D remains unclear. With 5 bases removed from V and 0 bases from J, the gap between germline ends came to 4 bases. CDR3 length: 13 amino acids. CDR1 LNHDA and CDR2 SQIVND come from the germline V gene (reference sequence). The CDR3 region has the DNA TGTGCCAGTAGTTGGGCAACTAATGAAAAACTGTTTTTT. Translation gives CASSWATNEKLFF.

The CDR3 nucleotides read TGTGCCAGCAGAGGAAGCGTGAACACTGAAGCTTTCTTT. Translating gives CASRGSVNTEAFF. The chain combines TRBV6-5 with TRBJ1-1; unclear D gene. The germline V and J ends were trimmed by 6 bases and 0 bases, with 8 bases remaining between them. CDR1 is MNHEY and CDR2 is SVGAGI in the germline V gene. The CDR3 contains 13 residues.

This clonotype was seen just once. This chain uses TRBV6-5 with TRBJ2-6; D gene uncertain. CDR3 size: 15 residues. The germline V gene encodes CDR1 MNHEY and CDR2 SVGAGI. With 0 bases removed from V and 3 bases from J, the gap between germline ends came to 6 bases. The CDR3 bases are TGTGCCAGCAGTTACTCGACGTATGGGGCCAACGTCCTGACTTTC. Amino acid sequence: CASSYSTYGANVLTF.

V usage is TRBV4-3 and J usage is TRBJ2-2; the D is unclear. CDR3 length equals 13 residues. Germline V gene sequence: CDR1 LGHNA, CDR2 YSLEER. Trimming took 2 bases from V and 3 from J, leaving 4 bases between them. The CDR3 protein is CASSQQHTGELFF. The CDR3 DNA reads as TGCGCCAGCAGCCAACAGCACACCGGGGAGCTGTTTTTT.

This clonotype was seen a few times. The CDR3 DNA reads TGTGCCACCAGTGATGGGGGACAGGGTGATGAAAAACTGTTTTTT. Its translation is CATSDGGQGDEKLFF. V usage is TRBV24-1 and J usage is TRBJ1-4; 9 bases match TRBD1. Looked up from germline, CDR1 is KGHDR and CDR2 is SFDVKD. The CDR3 is made up of 15 amino acids. Germline trimming cut 3 bases from V and 6 bases from J; bases unmatched to any gene: 4.

This chain uses TRBV7-9 with TRBJ2-3; no clear D. This CDR3 spans 14 amino acids. Germline assignment: CDR1 SEHNR and CDR2 FQNEAQ (reference sequence). Trimming took off 5 bases at V and 3 bases at J, with 12 bases between the two ends. The CDR3 DNA reads TGTGCCAGCAGCCCGGTGTTGGGTACAGATACGCAGTATTTT. It codes for CASSPVLGTDTQYF. Together with reference TRBV7-9 and TRBJ2-3, the CDR3 gives the full variable domain: DTGVSQNPRHKITKRGQNVTFRCDPISEHNRLYWYRQTLGQGPEFLTYFQNEAQLEKSRLLSDRFSAERPKGSFSTLEIQRTEQGDSAMYLCASSPVLGTDTQYFGPGTRLTVL.

There are many counts of this clonotype. The chain carries TRBV5-1 and TRBJ1-1; a possible D gene is TRBD1 (6 bases). The germline V gene has CDR1 SGHRS and CDR2 YFSETQ. Trimming stripped 0 bases from V and 2 bases from J, with 14 bases between. The CDR3 contains 16 residues. The CDR3 spells CASSLDMAGANTEAFF. Here the CDR3 DNA reads TGCGCCAGCAGCTTGGATATGGCAGGGGCAAACACTGAAGCTTTCTTT.

A few counts support this clonotype. This chain connects TRBV29-1 to TRBJ2-2; D remains ambiguous. In germline, CDR1 is SQVTM, CDR2 ANQGSEA. This CDR3 is built from 16 residues. The ends were cut back, 0 bases at V and 2 bases at J, with 13 bases in the middle. The CDR3 spells CSVEDGGLYNTGELFF. For the CDR3, the DNA is TGCAGCGTTGAAGATGGTGGGCTGTATAACACCGGGGAGCTGTTTTTT.

As DNA, the CDR3 is TGTGCCAGCAGCCAAGGTATTACAGGGAACACTGAAGCTTTCTTT. Translated, it gives CASSQGITGNTEAFF. V is TRBV4-2 and J is TRBJ1-1; D perhaps matches TRBD1 (5 bases). The CDR3 covers 15 residues. Germline values: CDR1 LGHNA, CDR2 YNFKEQ. Trimming pared 1 base from V and 1 base from J, leaving 10 bases between.

This clonotype has at least ten counts. The chain links TRBV15 to TRBJ2-1, with D perhaps given as TRBD1 or TRBD2 (5 bases each). Germline assignment: CDR1 LNHNV and CDR2 YYDKDF (reference sequence). This CDR3 is 18 amino acids long. V shed 0 bases and J shed 7 bases, with 22 bases lying between them. CDR3 nucleotides: TGTGCCACCAGCAGAGATATTGAGGGGCAGGGACCTTGGAATGAGCAGTTCTTC. Translated: CATSRDIEGQGPWNEQFF.

This clonotype was observed a handful of times. The chain uses TRBV20-1 and TRBJ2-3; possibly TRBD2 for D (6 bases). The CDR3 length is 14 residues. Trimming stripped 3 bases from V and 2 bases from J, with 12 bases between. The germline V gene has CDR1 DFQATT and CDR2 SNEGSKA (reference sequence). CDR3 coding DNA: TGCAGTGCTAGCGGGACTCCTTCCACAGATACGCAGTATTTT. Translation: CSASGTPSTDTQYF.

This clonotype has only a few counts. This chain links TRBV7-9 with TRBJ1-2, with 9 bases matching TRBD1. The CDR3 sequence is 16 residues long. V lost 2 bases, J lost 0 bases, and 4 bases stayed unmatched. Germline CDR1 is SEHNR and CDR2 is FQNEAQ (reference sequence). The CDR3 here is CASSLWTGAPNYGYTF. The CDR3 DNA reads as TGTGCCAGCAGCTTATGGACAGGGGCCCCTAACTATGGCTACACCTTC.

Only a few counts were recorded for this clonotype. The J gene is TRBJ1-5, the V gene TRBV2; 8 bases match TRBD1. The CDR3 runs to 14 residues. Germline assignment: CDR1 SNHLY and CDR2 FYNNEI. The V segment lost 8 bases and the J segment 6 bases; nucleotides outside the gene matches: 9. This CDR3 is CASGGQGGRQPQHF. The CDR3 DNA reads as TGTGCCAGCGGTGGACAGGGAGGACGTCAGCCCCAGCATTTT.

This clonotype has just one count. The CDR3 sequence is CASSPTLNGETQYF. The DNA of the CDR3 is TGCGCCAGCAGCCCGACGCTAAATGGGGAGACCCAGTACTTC. V usage is TRBV5-1 and J usage is TRBJ2-5; no clear D gene. This CDR3 region has 14 residues. Germline V lookup: CDR1 SGHRS, CDR2 YFSETQ. Trimming left V 4 bases short and J 5 bases short, with 15 bases between.

CDR3 sequence reads: CSAMSSFRAKNIQYF. CDR3 bases: TGCAGTGCCATGAGTAGTTTTCGAGCCAAAAACATTCAGTACTTC. The chain joins TRBV20-1 to TRBJ2-4, with no clear D. Germline CDR1 reads DFQATT; CDR2 reads SNEGSKA (reference sequence). The CDR3 contains 15 residues. V lost 6 bases and J 0 bases, leaving 15 bases between the germline ends.